The subject of this entry is one T cell receptor (beta chain). The data were obtained in a study of OX40 agonist ivuxolimab in advanced cancers. The CDR3 totals 14 residues. Germline V gives CDR1 WNHNN, CDR2 SYGVQD (reference sequence). V lost 5 bases and J lost 5, with 15 bases in between. Here immunoSEQ multiplex PCR was the method, and the copy in TCRdb shows in-frame clones only, minus some. The table lists 82,000 or so clones, roughly 90% of them singletons. This chain uses TRBV10-1 with TRBJ1-1, with a possible D match to TRBD1 (5 bases). The specimen comprised CD4+ or CD8+ T cells sorted from blood, sampled in a trial of the OX40 agonist ivuxolimab. This receptor was obtained from an adult with an advanced solid tumor such as melanoma, head and neck, liver or kidney cancer. CDR3 in DNA: TGCGCCAGCAGTTTGCAGGGCTTGGGAACTGAAGCTTTCTTT. Translating gives CASSLQGLGTEAFF.